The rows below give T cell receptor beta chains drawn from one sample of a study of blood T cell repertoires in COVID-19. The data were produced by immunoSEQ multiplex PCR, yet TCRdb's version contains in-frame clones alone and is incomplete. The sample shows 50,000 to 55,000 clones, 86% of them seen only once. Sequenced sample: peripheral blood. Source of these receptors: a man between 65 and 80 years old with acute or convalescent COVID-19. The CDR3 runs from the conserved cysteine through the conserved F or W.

CDR3aa: CASTVGGSITGELFF; j_gene: TRBJ2-2; v_gene: TRBV14
CDR3aa: CASSQTDRVAGELFF; j_gene: TRBJ2-2; v_gene: TRBV4-3
CDR3aa: CASSPRTGRNTEAFF; j_gene: TRBJ1-1; v_gene: TRBV18
CDR3aa: CASERVRNTEAFF; j_gene: TRBJ1-1; v_gene: TRBV4-3
CDR3aa: CAWSSPDRGLGTDTQYF; j_gene: TRBJ2-3; v_gene: TRBV30
CDR3aa: CASSGGYSGANVLTF; j_gene: TRBJ2-6; v_gene: TRBV7-7
CDR3aa: CSAYVGFAYTF; j_gene: TRBJ1-2; v_gene: TRBV20-1
CDR3aa: CASSSDRDSYGYTF; j_gene: TRBJ1-2; v_gene: TRBV7-6
CDR3aa: CASSPRSWGGNQPQHF; j_gene: TRBJ1-5; v_gene: TRBV7-2
CDR3aa: CASSGRGAETQYF; j_gene: TRBJ2-5; v_gene: TRBV2
CDR3aa: CASSHTGPYRAAFF; j_gene: TRBJ1-1; v_gene: TRBV5-4
CDR3aa: CASSLQGGTGELFF; j_gene: TRBJ2-2; v_gene: TRBV28
CDR3aa: CASSPNALAPDTQYF; j_gene: TRBJ2-3; v_gene: TRBV11-1
CDR3aa: CASSYTDTSGAFF; j_gene: TRBJ1-1; v_gene: TRBV28
CDR3aa: CATFGGVGSPLHF; j_gene: TRBJ1-6; v_gene: TRBV6-5
CDR3aa: CASSSQTGGGTEAFF; j_gene: TRBJ1-1; v_gene: TRBV19
CDR3aa: CASSELGKGESGYTF; j_gene: TRBJ1-2; v_gene: TRBV25-1
CDR3aa: CASSYTRGQGVSYEQYF; j_gene: TRBJ2-7; v_gene: TRBV7-9
CDR3aa: CASGLGQGSASGANVLTF; j_gene: TRBJ2-6; v_gene: TRBV12-5
CDR3aa: CASSRPGLAGNNEQFF; j_gene: TRBJ2-1; v_gene: TRBV7-6
CDR3aa: CASSIRGSGSGNTIYF; j_gene: TRBJ1-3; v_gene: TRBV19
CDR3aa: CASSQSRAWGNTIYF; j_gene: TRBJ1-3; v_gene: TRBV4-1
CDR3aa: CASSAFTSGGQETQYF; j_gene: TRBJ2-5; v_gene: TRBV7-2
CDR3aa: CASSEYRGGVDGYTF; j_gene: TRBJ1-2; v_gene: TRBV25-1
CDR3aa: CASSTGTGNQPQHF; j_gene: TRBJ1-5; v_gene: TRBV19
CDR3aa: CASSSDRGVRYGETQYF; j_gene: TRBJ2-5; v_gene: TRBV7-2
CDR3aa: CASSLVQQDTEAFF; j_gene: TRBJ1-1; v_gene: TRBV7-8
CDR3aa: CATSGQGTGGGETQYF; j_gene: TRBJ2-5; v_gene: TRBV24-1
CDR3aa: CASSSLLQNEQFF; j_gene: TRBJ2-1; v_gene: TRBV7-8
CDR3aa: CASSLGDRDNDEAFF; j_gene: TRBJ1-1; v_gene: TRBV5-1
CDR3aa: CASSYARGAGEQYF; j_gene: TRBJ2-7; v_gene: TRBV6-5
CDR3aa: CASIWSRGGEKLFF; j_gene: TRBJ1-4; v_gene: TRBV6-5